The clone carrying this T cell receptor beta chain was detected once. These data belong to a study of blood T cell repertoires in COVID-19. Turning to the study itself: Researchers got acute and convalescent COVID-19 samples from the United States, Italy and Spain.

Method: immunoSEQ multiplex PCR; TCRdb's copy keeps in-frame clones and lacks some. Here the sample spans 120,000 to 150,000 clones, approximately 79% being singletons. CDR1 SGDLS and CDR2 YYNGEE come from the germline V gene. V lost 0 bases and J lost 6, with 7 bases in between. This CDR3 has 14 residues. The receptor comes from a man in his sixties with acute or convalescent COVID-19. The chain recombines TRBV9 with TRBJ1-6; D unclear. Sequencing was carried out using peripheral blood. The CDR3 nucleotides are TGTGCCAGCAGCGTAGAGCCATCTAATTCACCCCTCCACTTT. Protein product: CASSVEPSNSPLHF. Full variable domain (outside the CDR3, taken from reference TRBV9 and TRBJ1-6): DSGVTQTPKHLITATGQRVTLRCSPRSGDLSVYWYQQSLDQGLQFLIQYYNGEERAKGNILERFSAQQFPDLHSELNLSSLELGDSALYFCASSVEPSNSPLHFGNGTRLTVT.